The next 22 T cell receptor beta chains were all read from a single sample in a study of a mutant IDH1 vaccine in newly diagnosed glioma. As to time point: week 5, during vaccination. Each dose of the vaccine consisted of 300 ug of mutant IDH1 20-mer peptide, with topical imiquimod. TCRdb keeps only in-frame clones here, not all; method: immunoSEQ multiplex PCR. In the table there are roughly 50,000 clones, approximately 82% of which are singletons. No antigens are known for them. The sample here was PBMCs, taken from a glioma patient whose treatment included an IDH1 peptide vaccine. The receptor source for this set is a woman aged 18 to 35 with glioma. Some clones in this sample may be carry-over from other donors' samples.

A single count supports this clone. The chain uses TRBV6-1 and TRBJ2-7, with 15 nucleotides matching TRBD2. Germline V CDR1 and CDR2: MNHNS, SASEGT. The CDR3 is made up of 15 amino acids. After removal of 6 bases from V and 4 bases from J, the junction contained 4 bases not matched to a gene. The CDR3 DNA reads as TGTGCCAGCAGGGTAGGGACTAGCGGGAGGTACGAGCAGTACTTC. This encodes CASRVGTSGRYEQYF.

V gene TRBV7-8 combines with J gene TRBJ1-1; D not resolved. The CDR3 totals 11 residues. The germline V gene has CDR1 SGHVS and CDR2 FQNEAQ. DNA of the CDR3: TGTGCAAGCTTTAAAAGGGCTGAAGCTTTCTTT. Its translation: CASFKRAEAFF.

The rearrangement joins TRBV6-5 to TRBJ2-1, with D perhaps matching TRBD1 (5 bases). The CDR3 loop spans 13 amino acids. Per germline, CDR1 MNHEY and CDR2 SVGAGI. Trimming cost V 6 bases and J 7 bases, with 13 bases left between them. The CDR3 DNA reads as TGTGCCAGCAGGATCACCAGGGCGAATGAGCAGTTCTTC. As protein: CASRITRANEQFF.

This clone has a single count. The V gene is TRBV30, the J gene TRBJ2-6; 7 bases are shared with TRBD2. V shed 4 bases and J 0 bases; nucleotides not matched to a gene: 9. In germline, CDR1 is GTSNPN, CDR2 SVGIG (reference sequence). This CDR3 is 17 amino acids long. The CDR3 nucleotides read TGTGCCTGGAAAATCGGGGGGAGGCCCTCTGGGGCCAACGTCCTGACTTTC. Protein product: CAWKIGGRPSGANVLTF.

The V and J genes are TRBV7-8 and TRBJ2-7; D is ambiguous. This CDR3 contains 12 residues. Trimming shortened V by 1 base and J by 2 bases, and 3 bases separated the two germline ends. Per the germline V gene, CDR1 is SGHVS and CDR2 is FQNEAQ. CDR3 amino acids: CASSLGTYEQYF. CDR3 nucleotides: TGTGCCAGCAGCTTAGGGACCTACGAGCAGTACTTC.

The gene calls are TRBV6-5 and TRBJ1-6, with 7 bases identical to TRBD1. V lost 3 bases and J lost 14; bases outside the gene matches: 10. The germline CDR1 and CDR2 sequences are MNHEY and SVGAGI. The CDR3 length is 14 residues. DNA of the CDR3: TGTGCCAGCAGTTATGGACAGGCGAGCACAACCCTCCACTTT. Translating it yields CASSYGQASTTLHF.

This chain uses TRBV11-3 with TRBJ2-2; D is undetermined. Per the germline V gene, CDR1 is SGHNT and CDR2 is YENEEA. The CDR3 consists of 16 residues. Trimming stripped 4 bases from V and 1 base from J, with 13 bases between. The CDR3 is CASSSFGVKNTGELFF. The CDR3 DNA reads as TGTGCCAGCAGCTCTTTTGGCGTTAAGAACACCGGGGAGCTGTTTTTT. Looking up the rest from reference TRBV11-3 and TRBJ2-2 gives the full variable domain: EAGVVQSPRYKIIEKKQPVAFWCNPISGHNTLYWYLQNLGQGPELLIRYENEEAVDDSQLPKDRFSAERLKGVDSTLKIQPAELGDSAVYLCASSSFGVKNTGELFFGEGSRLTVL.

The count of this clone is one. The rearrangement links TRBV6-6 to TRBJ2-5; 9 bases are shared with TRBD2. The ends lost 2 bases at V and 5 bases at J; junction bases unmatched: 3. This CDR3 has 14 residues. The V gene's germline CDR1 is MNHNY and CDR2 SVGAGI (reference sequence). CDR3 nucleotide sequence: TGTGCCAGCAGTTACCTAGCGGGGACGGAGACCCAGTACTTC. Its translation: CASSYLAGTETQYF.

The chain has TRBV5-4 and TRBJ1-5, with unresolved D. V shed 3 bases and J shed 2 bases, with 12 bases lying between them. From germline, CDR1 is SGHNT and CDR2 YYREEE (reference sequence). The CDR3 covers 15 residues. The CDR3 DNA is TGTGCCAGCAGCTCTGGGGTTGGCCGCAATCAGCCCCAGCATTTT. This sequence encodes CASSSGVGRNQPQHF.

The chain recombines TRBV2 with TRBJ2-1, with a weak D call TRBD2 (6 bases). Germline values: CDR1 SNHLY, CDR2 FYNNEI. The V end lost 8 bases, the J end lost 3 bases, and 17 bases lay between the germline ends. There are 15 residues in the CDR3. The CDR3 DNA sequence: TGTGCCAGCGCACCTCGTGGTAGCGGCTACAATGAGCAGTTCTTC. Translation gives CASAPRGSGYNEQFF. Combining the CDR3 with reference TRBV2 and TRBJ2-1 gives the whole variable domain EPEVTQTPSHQVTQMGQEVILRCVPISNHLYFYWYRQILGQKVEFLVSFYNNEISEKSEIFDDQFSVERPDGSNFTLKIRSTKLEDSAMYFCASAPRGSGYNEQFFGPGTRLTVL.

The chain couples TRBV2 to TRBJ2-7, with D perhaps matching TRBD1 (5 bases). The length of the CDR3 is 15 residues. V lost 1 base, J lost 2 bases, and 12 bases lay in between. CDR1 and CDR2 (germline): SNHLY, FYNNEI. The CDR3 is CASSEVLVGAYEQYF. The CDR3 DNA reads TGTGCCAGCAGTGAAGTGCTAGTAGGGGCCTACGAGCAGTACTTC. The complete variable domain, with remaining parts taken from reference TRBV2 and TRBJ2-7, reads EPEVTQTPSHQVTQMGQEVILRCVPISNHLYFYWYRQILGQKVEFLVSFYNNEISEKSEIFDDQFSVERPDGSNFTLKIRSTKLEDSAMYFCASSEVLVGAYEQYFGPGTRLTVT.

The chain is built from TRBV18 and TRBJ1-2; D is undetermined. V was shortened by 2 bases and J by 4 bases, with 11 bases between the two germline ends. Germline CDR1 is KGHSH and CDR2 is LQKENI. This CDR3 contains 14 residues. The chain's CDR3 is CASSPSGESYGYTF. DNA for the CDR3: TGTGCCAGCTCACCATCCGGGGAGAGCTATGGCTACACCTTC.

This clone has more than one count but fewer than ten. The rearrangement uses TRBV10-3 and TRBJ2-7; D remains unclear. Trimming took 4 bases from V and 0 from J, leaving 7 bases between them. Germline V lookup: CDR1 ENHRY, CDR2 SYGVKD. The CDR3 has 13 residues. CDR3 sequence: CAISVDGSYEQYF. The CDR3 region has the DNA TGTGCCATCAGTGTAGATGGCTCCTACGAGCAGTACTTC.

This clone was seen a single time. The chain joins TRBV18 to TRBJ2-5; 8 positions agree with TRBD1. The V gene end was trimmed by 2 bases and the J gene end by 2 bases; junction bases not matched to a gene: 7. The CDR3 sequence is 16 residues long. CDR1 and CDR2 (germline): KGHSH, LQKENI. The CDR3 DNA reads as TGTGCCAGCTCACCAACCTCAGGGACAGGACAAGAGACCCAGTACTTC. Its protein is CASSPTSGTGQETQYF.

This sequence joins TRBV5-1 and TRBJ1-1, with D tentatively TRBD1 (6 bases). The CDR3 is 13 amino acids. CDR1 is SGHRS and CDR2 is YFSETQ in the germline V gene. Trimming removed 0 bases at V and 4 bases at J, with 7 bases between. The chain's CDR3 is CASSLGGGTEAFF. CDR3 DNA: TGCGCCAGCAGCTTGGGAGGGGGCACTGAAGCTTTCTTT. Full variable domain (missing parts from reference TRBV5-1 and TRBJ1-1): KAGVTQTPRYLIKTRGQQVTLSCSPISGHRSVSWYQQTPGQGLQFLFEYFSETQRNKGNFPGRFSGRQFSNSRSEMNVSTLELGDSALYLCASSLGGGTEAFFGQGTRLTVV.

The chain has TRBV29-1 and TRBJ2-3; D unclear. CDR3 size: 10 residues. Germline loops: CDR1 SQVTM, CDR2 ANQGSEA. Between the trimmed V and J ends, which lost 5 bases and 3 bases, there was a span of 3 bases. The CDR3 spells CSVWTDTQYF. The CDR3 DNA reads TGCAGCGTTTGGACAGATACGCAGTATTTT.

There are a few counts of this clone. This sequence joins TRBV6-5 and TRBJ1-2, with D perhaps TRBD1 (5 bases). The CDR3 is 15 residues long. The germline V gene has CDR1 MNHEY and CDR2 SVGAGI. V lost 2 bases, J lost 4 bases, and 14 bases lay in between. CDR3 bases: TGTGCCAGCAGTTACGGGGGGTCCGGCGGCTATGGCTACACCTTC. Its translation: CASSYGGSGGYGYTF.

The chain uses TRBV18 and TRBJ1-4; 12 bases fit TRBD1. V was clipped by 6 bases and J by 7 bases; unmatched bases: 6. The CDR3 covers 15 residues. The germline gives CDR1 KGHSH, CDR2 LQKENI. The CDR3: CASSKPGQGAEKLFF. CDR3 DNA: TGTGCCAGCTCCAAACCGGGACAGGGGGCTGAAAAACTGTTTTTT.

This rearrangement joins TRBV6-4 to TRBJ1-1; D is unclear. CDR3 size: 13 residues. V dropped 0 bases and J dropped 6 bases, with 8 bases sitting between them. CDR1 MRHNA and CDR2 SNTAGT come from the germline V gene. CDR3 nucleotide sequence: TGTGCCAGCAGTGACTCCGGGAGTTCTGAAGCTTTCTTT. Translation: CASSDSGSSEAFF.

The CDR3 DNA is TGTGCCAGCAGCCCACGACTAGCAGATACGCAGTATTTT. It codes for CASSPRLADTQYF. The chain joins TRBV11-2 to TRBJ2-3; D might be TRBD2 (6 bases). Trimming removed 5 bases at V and 4 bases at J, with 10 bases between. CDR1 and CDR2 (germline): SGHAT, FQNNGV. The CDR3 contains 13 residues.

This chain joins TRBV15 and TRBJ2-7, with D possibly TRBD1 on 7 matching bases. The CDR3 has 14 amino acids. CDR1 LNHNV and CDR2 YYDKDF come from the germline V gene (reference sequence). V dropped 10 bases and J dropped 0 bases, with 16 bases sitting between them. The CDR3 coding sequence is TGTGCCATCCAACCAGGGGGGAGCTCCTACGAGCAGTACTTC. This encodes CAIQPGGSSYEQYF.

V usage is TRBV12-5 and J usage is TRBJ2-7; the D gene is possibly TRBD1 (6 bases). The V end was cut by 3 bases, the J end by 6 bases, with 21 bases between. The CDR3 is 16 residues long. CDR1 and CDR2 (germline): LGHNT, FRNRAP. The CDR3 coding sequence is TGTGCTAGTGGTTTATCCTCGGACAGTATGAGAAGCGAGCAGTACTTC. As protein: CASGLSSDSMRSEQYF. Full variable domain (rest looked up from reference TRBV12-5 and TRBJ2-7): DARVTQTPRHKVTEMGQEVTMRCQPILGHNTVFWYRQTMMQGLELLAYFRNRAPLDDSGMPKDRFSAEMPDATLATLKIQPSEPRDSAVYFCASGLSSDSMRSEQYFGPGTRLTVT.